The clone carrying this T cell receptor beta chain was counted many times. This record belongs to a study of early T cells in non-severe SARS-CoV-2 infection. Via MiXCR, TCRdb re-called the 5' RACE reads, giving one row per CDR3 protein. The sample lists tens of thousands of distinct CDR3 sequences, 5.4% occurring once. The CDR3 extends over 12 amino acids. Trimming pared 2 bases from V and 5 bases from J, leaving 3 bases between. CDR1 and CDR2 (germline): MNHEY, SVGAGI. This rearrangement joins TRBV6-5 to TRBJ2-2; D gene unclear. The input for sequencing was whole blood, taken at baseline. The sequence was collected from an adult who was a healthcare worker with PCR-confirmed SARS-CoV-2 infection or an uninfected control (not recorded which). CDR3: CASSYDTGELFF. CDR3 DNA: TGTGCCAGCAGTTACGATACCGGGGAGCTGTTTTTT.